These 11 T cell receptor beta chains were sequenced from one sample in a study of cytomegalovirus exposure and HLA in healthy donors. A multiplex PCR was run with 60 Vbeta primers and 13 Jbeta primers. Using immunoSEQ multiplex PCR, the repertoire was profiled, and TCRdb retains in-frame clones only, with some absent. Among under 150,000 clones listed, approximately 80% were seen once. The specimen was PBMCs. The receptors stem from a boy younger than 10 in good health and CMV-seronegative.

This chain joins TRBV5-1 and TRBJ1-2, with D perhaps matching TRBD1 (5 bases). In germline, CDR1 is SGHRS, CDR2 YFSETQ. The CDR3 runs to 15 residues. Trimming took off 0 bases at V and 4 bases at J, with 13 bases between the two ends. CDR3 DNA sequence: TGCGCCAGCAGCTTGGCGGCCGGGAGGGGCTATGGCTACACCTTC. It is translated as CASSLAAGRGYGYTF.

Written as DNA, the CDR3 is TGTGCCTGGAGTCCCGGAGAGGGGGCAGACACAGATACGCAGTATTTT. As protein: CAWSPGEGADTDTQYF. The rearrangement uses TRBV30 and TRBJ2-3; 7 bases agree with TRBD1. This CDR3 is built from 16 residues. Germline CDR1 and CDR2: GTSNPN and SVGIG (reference sequence). J gave up 2 bases and V 2 bases, and 10 bases lay outside the gene matches.

The CDR3 region is CASSLVLATNTEAFF. Written as DNA, the CDR3 is TGCGCCAGCAGCTTGGTTCTGGCAACGAACACTGAAGCTTTCTTT. This chain uses TRBV5-1 with TRBJ1-1; no firm D call. Germline-derived CDR1 and CDR2 are SGHRS and YFSETQ. This CDR3 has 15 amino acids. Trimming shortened V by 0 bases and J by 1 base, and 10 bases separated the two germline ends.

The CDR3: CATSRDQGGHGELFF. DNA of the CDR3: TGTGCCACCAGCAGAGATCAAGGGGGTCACGGGGAGCTGTTTTTT. The chain joins TRBV15 to TRBJ2-2; perhaps TRBD1 as D (6 bases). Per the germline V gene, CDR1 is LNHNV and CDR2 is YYDKDF (reference sequence). The CDR3 covers 15 residues. V lost 0 bases to trimming and J lost 7 bases, with 12 bases between them.

The rearrangement joins TRBV19 to TRBJ1-2; 12 nucleotides match TRBD1. Trimming cost V 5 bases and J 2 bases; bases outside gene matches: 6. The CDR3 sequence is 16 residues long. Germline-derived CDR1 and CDR2 are LNHDA and SQIVND (reference sequence). The CDR3 DNA follows: TGTGCCAGTAGTCAAGCGGGGACAGGGGGCAACTATGGCTACACCTTC. It specifies CASSQAGTGGNYGYTF.

The chain combines TRBV4-3 with TRBJ2-7, with unresolved D. This CDR3 comprises 13 residues. The germline V gene encodes CDR1 LGHNA and CDR2 YSLEER. Trimming pared 4 bases from V and 3 bases from J, leaving 10 bases between. CDR3 in amino acids: CASSPPGHYEQYF. The CDR3 nucleotides read TGCGCCAGCAGCCCTCCAGGCCACTACGAGCAGTACTTC.

The chain is built from TRBV7-9 and TRBJ2-7; TRBD2 is a possible D gene (6 bases). V was clipped by 4 bases and J by 6 bases, with 13 bases between them. This CDR3 has 13 amino acids. Per germline, CDR1 SEHNR and CDR2 FQNEAQ (reference sequence). The CDR3 sequence: CASSSPWRAEQYF. CDR3 bases: TGTGCCAGCAGCTCCCCTTGGAGGGCCGAGCAGTACTTC.

The chain joins TRBV4-1 to TRBJ2-7; 10 nucleotides agree with TRBD2. The CDR3 contains 14 residues. The junction had 3 bases not matched to a gene; V was cut back by 1 base and J by 6 bases. Germline values: CDR1 MGHRA, CDR2 YSYEKL. CDR3 sequence reads: CASSQGLAGVEQYV. CDR3 nucleotide sequence: TGCGCCAGCAGCCAAGGCCTAGCGGGAGTCGAGCAGTACGTC.

V gene TRBV27 combines with J gene TRBJ1-2; no firm D call. This CDR3 is built from 14 residues. The germline V and J ends were trimmed by 5 bases and 4 bases, with 14 bases remaining between them. Germline CDR1 and CDR2: MNHEY and SMNVEV (reference sequence). The CDR3 DNA sequence: TGTGCCAGCAGTATTCTGGGGAGTCCCTATGGCTACACCTTC. Amino acids: CASSILGSPYGYTF.

The rearrangement links TRBV6-5 to TRBJ2-7; 7 positions match TRBD1. Germline assignment: CDR1 MNHEY and CDR2 SVGAGI. Germline trimming cut 2 bases from V and 0 bases from J; bases unmatched to any gene: 4. The CDR3 runs 15 residues. The CDR3: CASSYTGESSYEQYV. The CDR3 DNA sequence: TGTGCCAGCAGTTACACAGGGGAATCCTCCTACGAGCAGTACGTC.

The chain combines TRBV19 with TRBJ1-2; tentative D call: TRBD1 (5 bases). The CDR3 totals 14 residues. CDR1 is LNHDA and CDR2 is SQIVND in the germline V gene (reference sequence). V lost 4 bases, J lost 0 bases, and 9 bases lay in between. DNA of the CDR3: TGTGCCAGTAGTAGGGACTACTCTAACTATGGCTACACCTTC. Protein sequence: CASSRDYSNYGYTF.